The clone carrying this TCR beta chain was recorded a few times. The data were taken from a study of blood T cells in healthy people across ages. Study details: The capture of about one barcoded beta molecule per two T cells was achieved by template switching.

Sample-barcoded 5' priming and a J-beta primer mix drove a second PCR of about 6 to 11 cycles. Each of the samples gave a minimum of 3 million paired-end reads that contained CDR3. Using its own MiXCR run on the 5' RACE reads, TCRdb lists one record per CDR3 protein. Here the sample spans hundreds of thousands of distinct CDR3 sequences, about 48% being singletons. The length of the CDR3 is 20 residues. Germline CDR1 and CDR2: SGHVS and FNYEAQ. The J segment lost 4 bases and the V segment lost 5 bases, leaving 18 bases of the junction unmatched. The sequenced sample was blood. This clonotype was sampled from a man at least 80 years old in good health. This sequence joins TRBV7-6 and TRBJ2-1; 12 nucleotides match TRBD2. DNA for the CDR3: TGTGCCAGCAGCCCCAGGGACTCCTGGACTAGCGGGATCCCTTACAATGAGCAGTTCTTC. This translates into CASSPRDSWTSGIPYNEQFF.